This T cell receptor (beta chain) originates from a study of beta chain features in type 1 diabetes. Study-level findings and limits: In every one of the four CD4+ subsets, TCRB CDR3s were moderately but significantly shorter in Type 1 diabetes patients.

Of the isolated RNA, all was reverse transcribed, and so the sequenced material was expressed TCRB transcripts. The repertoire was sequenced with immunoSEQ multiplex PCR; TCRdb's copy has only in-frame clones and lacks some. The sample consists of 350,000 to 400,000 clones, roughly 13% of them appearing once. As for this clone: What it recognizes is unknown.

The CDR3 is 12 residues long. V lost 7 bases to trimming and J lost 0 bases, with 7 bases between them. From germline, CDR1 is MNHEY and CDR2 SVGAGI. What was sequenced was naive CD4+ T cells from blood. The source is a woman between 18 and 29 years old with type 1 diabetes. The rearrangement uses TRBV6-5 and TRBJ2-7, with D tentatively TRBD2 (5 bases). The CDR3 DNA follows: TGTGCCAGCACAGCGGACTCCTACGAGCAGTACTTC. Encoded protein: CASTADSYEQYF.